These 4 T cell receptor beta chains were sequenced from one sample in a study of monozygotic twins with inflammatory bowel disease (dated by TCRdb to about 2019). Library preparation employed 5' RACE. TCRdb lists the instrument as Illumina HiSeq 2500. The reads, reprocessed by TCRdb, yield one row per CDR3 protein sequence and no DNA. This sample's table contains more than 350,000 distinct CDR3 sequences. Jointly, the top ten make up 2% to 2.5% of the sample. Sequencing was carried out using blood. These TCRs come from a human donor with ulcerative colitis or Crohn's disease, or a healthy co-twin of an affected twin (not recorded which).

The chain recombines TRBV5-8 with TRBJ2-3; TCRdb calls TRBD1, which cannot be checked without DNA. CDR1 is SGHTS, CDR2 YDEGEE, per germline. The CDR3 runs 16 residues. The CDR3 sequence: CASNQIRPGSTDTQYF.

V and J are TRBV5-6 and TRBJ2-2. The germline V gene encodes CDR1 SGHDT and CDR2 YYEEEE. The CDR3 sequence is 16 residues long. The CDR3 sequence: CASSLAADSISGELFF.

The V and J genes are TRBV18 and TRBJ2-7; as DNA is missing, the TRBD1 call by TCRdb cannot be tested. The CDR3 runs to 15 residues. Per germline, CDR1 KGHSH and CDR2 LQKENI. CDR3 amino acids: CASSPPNQGAYEQYF.

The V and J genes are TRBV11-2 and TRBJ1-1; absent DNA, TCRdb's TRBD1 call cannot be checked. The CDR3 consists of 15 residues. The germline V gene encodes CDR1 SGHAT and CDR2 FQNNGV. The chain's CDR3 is CASSARQDPNTEAFF.